This entry concerns a single TCR beta chain. Antigen unknown. The data originate from a study of a mutant IDH1 vaccine in newly diagnosed glioma. The wider study: Onset of vaccination occurred 4-6 weeks following radiotherapy alone, or with temozolomide cycles. Notes on the study in general: Vaccine-induced immune responses occurred in roughly 94% of patients.

Time point specified: week 47, end of study. The content of each vaccine dose was 300 ug of mutant IDH1 20-mer peptide, and topical imiquimod accompanied it. Assay: immunoSEQ multiplex PCR; the TCRdb copy retains only in-frame clones and omits some. The table includes tens of thousands of clones, around four fifths detected once. There are 14 residues in the CDR3. Germline CDR1 and CDR2: SGHVS and FNYEAQ. V was cut by 5 bases and J by 0 bases, with 9 bases left in between. The chain uses TRBV7-6 and TRBJ2-3; no clear D. Sequenced here: PBMCs, sampled from a glioma patient whose treatment included an IDH1 peptide vaccine. This TCR derives from a man aged 25 to 45 with glioma. The CDR3 protein is CASSTFSSTDTQYF. DNA for the CDR3: TGTGCCAGCAGCACCTTTTCTAGCACAGATACGCAGTATTTT.